The 10 T cell receptor beta chains below come from one sample, sequenced in a study of T cells in Graves' hyperthyroidism and ophthalmopathy. TCR beta CDR3 regions were amplified from RNA transcripts. Primed by the HTBI set, a first-round RT-PCR was run on the TCR CDR3. TCRdb itself ran the multiplex PCR reads through MiXCR, one entry per CDR3 protein. The table includes 500,000 or so distinct CDR3 sequences, roughly a sixth detected once. The sample was blood. These receptors were obtained from a young woman with Graves' ophthalmopathy.

At least ten counts were recorded for this clonotype. The chain joins TRBV5-5 to TRBJ2-7; D gene uncertain. Trimming removed 0 bases from V and 2 bases from J, with 12 bases in between. Germline CDR1 SGHKS, CDR2 YYEKEE (reference sequence). CDR3 length equals 15 residues. The CDR3 spells CASSLGTDTPYEQYF. CDR3 DNA sequence: TGTGCCAGCAGCTTGGGTACAGACACCCCCTACGAGCAGTACTTC. The variable domain in full, completed from reference TRBV5-5 and TRBJ2-7, reads DAGVTQSPTHLIKTRGQQVTLRCSPISGHKSVSWYQQVLGQGPQFIFQYYEKEERGRGNFPDRFSARQFPNYSSELNVNALLLGDSALYLCASSLGTDTPYEQYFGPGTRLTVT.

The V call is TRBV29-1, the J call TRBJ2-3, with 12 bases lining up with TRBD2. CDR3 length: 15 amino acids. Germline CDR1 is SQVTM and CDR2 is ANQGSEA. The J segment lost 0 bases and the V segment lost 8 bases, leaving 6 bases of the junction unmatched. The CDR3 is CSTTGTSGSTDTQYF. CDR3 nucleotide sequence: TGCAGCACTACCGGGACTAGCGGGAGCACAGATACGCAGTATTTT.

This clonotype appeared a few times. This chain joins TRBV10-3 and TRBJ2-5; D may correspond to TRBD1 or TRBD2 (5 bases each). Germline V CDR1 and CDR2: ENHRY, SYGVKD. The CDR3 is 15 amino acids. Between the trimmed V and J ends, which lost 5 bases and 7 bases, there was a span of 20 bases. CDR3 nucleotides: TGTGCCATCAGTACTTCCGGGACCCCCACTGCGACCCAGTACTTC. This translates into CAISTSGTPTATQYF.

This clonotype has ten or more counts. The chain has TRBV30 and TRBJ2-2; tentative D call: TRBD1 (5 bases). Germline loops: CDR1 GTSNPN, CDR2 SVGIG (reference sequence). CDR3 length: 13 amino acids. V lost 5 bases to trimming and J lost 4 bases, with 11 bases between them. CDR3 in amino acids: CAWSPDSTGELFF. CDR3 DNA sequence: TGTGCCTGGTCTCCAGACAGCACCGGGGAGCTGTTTTTT.

This clonotype has ten or more counts. J is TRBJ2-3 and V is TRBV3-1; D is unclear. Trimming removed 0 bases at V and 1 base at J, with 5 bases between. The CDR3 runs 14 residues. Germline CDR1 is LGHDT and CDR2 is YNNKEL (reference sequence). The CDR3 DNA reads as TGTGCCAGCAGCCAAGACGTCCGCACAGATACGCAGTATTTT. It specifies CASSQDVRTDTQYF.

This chain connects TRBV12-3 or TRBV12-4 to TRBJ2-5; 11 bases line up with TRBD2. The V gene end was trimmed by 1 base and the J gene end by 3 bases; junction bases not matched to a gene: 7. This CDR3 has 17 amino acids. The CDR3 nucleotides are TGTGCCAGCAGTTTAGGGGCTAGCGGGGGGCAAAAAGAGACCCAGTACTTC. Protein sequence: CASSLGASGGQKETQYF.

This clonotype has a count of ten or more. The chain employs TRBV11-2 and TRBJ2-1, with 13 nucleotides matching TRBD2. The CDR3 loop spans 17 amino acids. Germline V lookup: CDR1 SGHAT, CDR2 FQNNGV. The ends lost 4 bases at V and 8 bases at J; junction bases unmatched: 11. This CDR3 is CASSSRLAGGRVDEQFF. The CDR3 nucleotides read TGTGCCAGCAGCTCTAGACTAGCGGGGGGACGTGTCGATGAGCAGTTCTTC.

The CDR3 protein is CASSVGTGVIYEQYF. CDR3 nucleotides: TGTGCCAGCAGCGTGGGGACGGGTGTAATTTACGAGCAGTACTTC. The V and J genes are TRBV9 and TRBJ2-7, with D perhaps TRBD1 or TRBD2 (5 bases each). The CDR3 has 15 amino acids. From germline, CDR1 is SGDLS and CDR2 YYNGEE. V was trimmed by 2 bases and J by 4 bases, leaving 16 bases between them. The full variable domain, its missing parts supplied by reference TRBV9 and TRBJ2-7, is DSGVTQTPKHLITATGQRVTLRCSPRSGDLSVYWYQQSLDQGLQFLIQYYNGEERAKGNILERFSAQQFPDLHSELNLSSLELGDSALYFCASSVGTGVIYEQYFGPGTRLTVT.

The chain employs TRBV9 and TRBJ2-3; 9 bases are shared with TRBD1. The CDR3 spans 16 residues. Germline V gene sequence: CDR1 SGDLS, CDR2 YYNGEE. The V gene end was trimmed by 0 bases and the J gene end by 5 bases; junction bases not matched to a gene: 7. CDR3 in DNA: TGTGCCAGCAGCGTAGGACCGGGACAGGGTATAGATACGCAGTATTTT. This sequence encodes CASSVGPGQGIDTQYF.

V gene TRBV19 combines with J gene TRBJ1-1, with D hard to call. The CDR3 spans 14 residues. Germline V gene lookup returns CDR1 LNHDA and CDR2 SQIVND (reference sequence). V lost 5 bases, J lost 6 bases, and 16 bases lay in between. This chain's CDR3 is CASSGVRMSAEAFF. The DNA of the CDR3 is TGTGCCAGTAGTGGGGTACGGATGAGTGCTGAAGCTTTCTTT. The complete variable domain, with remaining parts taken from reference TRBV19 and TRBJ1-1, reads DGGITQSPKYLFRKEGQNVTLSCEQNLNHDAMYWYRQDPGQGLRLIYYSQIVNDFQKGDIAEGYSVSREKKESFPLTVTSAQKNPTAFYLCASSGVRMSAEAFFGQGTRLTVV.